This T cell receptor beta chain is from a study of somatic mutations in T cells in chronic GVHD (dated by TCRdb to about 2020). Notes on this clone: Its cognate antigen has yet to be identified. No qualities accompany the bases; no much larger clone lies one base away.

Sorting staining used anti-CD3, anti-CD4, anti-CD8 and a Vbeta20 antibody from the IOTest Beta Mark kit on a FACSAria III, with purity above 98%. Peripheral blood was collected in sodium heparin tubes and mononuclear cells were isolated by Ficoll-Paque PLUS density gradient centrifugation. CD4+ Vbeta20+, CD4+ Vbeta20-, and CD8+ T cell fractions were FACS-sorted before TCRbeta deep sequencing. Genomic DNA was isolated and then used for the TCRbeta deep sequencing. The immunoSEQ assay, provided as a commercial service, was used for both TCRbeta CDR3 sequencing and the initial data processing. In the original analysis: IMGT was used to annotate V, D, J genes, while reads were demultiplexed, adapter and primer sequences were stripped out, and similar clones were merged through frequency-ratio clustering. What TCRdb holds here is the immuneACCESS table cut down to in-frame rearrangements. Part of the clones is not present; checked against another copy, under half of the missing clones reflect an unresolved V gene, and the others are unexplained. The V and J calls and clone size are taken from that table; D and trimming were inferred from the DNA. Across this sample there are some 840 clones, with roughly 84% seen only once. Of the sample, approximately 70% is held by the ten largest clones.

For CDR1 and CDR2, the germline V gene (reference sequence) lists GTSNPN and SVGIG. From the cysteine through the phenylalanine, the CDR3 covers 11 amino acids. The read is trimmed to its CDR3 DNA, 33 bases read in frame from base 1. V gives up 2 bases and J gives up 4 bases, and the segment between their germline ends measures 5 bases. The chain links TRBV30 with TRBJ1-1; perhaps TRBD1 is the D gene, with 5 bases matching. Sample: Vbeta20-positive CD4+ T cells from blood. The sample's cell subset or site label, decoded: CD4+ T cells sorted for TCR Vbeta20 (TRBV30-01) positivity by flow cytometry. The sequence came from a male patient aged 45-59 years with chronic graft-versus-host disease. Some T cells may derive from the graft donor when a transplant has been performed. At the DNA level, the sequence is TGTGCCTGGAGTAGGGGCACTGAAGCTTTCTTT. Protein translation: CAWSRGTEAFF. Here the CDR3 is joined to the reference TRBV30 and TRBJ1-1 genes, and the full variable domain is: SQTIHQWPATLVQPVGSPLSLECTVEGTSNPNLYWYRQAAGRGLQLLFYSVGIGQISSEVPQNLSASRPQDRQFILSSKKLLLSDSGFYLCAWSRGTEAFFGQGTRLTVV.